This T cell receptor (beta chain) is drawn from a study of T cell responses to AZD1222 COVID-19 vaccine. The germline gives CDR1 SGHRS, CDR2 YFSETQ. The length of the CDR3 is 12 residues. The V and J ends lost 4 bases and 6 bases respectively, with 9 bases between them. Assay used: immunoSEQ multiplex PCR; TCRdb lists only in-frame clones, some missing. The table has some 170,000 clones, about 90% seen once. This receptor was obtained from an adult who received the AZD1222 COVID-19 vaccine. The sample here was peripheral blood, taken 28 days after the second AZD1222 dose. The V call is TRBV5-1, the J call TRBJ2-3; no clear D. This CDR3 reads CASSPLGDTQYF. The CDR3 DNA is TGCGCCAGCAGCCCGCTAGGGGATACGCAGTATTTT.